The clone carrying this T cell receptor beta chain was recorded many times. Its specificity is unknown. This specimen comes from a study of T cells in Graves' hyperthyroidism and ophthalmopathy. Study results and limitations: Stable hyperthyroidism and ophthalmopathy were separated using 13 V-J signatures.

Authors of the study amplified TCR beta CDR3 regions from RNA transcripts. HTBI primers were used for first-round RT-PCR of the TCR CDR3. MiXCR, applied by TCRdb to the multiplex PCR reads, yields one record per CDR3 protein. The repertoire has 480,000 or so distinct CDR3 sequences, 46% of them found once; the top ten carry about 45%. J was trimmed by 2 bases and V by 0 bases; bases with no gene match: 3. The CDR3 contains 16 residues. Germline V gene data show CDR1 as SGHTA and CDR2 as FQGNSA. The chain recombines TRBV7-2 with TRBJ2-2; TRBD2 matches 7 bases. What was sequenced was peripheral blood or thyroid tissue (not recorded which). The receptor was derived from an adult woman with Graves' disease, either hyperthyroidism or ophthalmopathy (not recorded which). The CDR3 here is CASSLAGGPNTGELFF. CDR3 nucleotide sequence: TGTGCCAGCAGCTTAGCGGGAGGGCCCAACACCGGGGAGCTGTTTTTT.